Each of the 27 T cell receptor beta chains below was sequenced from the same sample in a study of cytomegalovirus exposure and HLA in healthy donors. The primer mix had 60 Vbeta and 13 Jbeta primers. The assay was immunoSEQ multiplex PCR, and TCRdb's table has in-frame clones only and misses some. The sample yields fewer than 100,000 clones, approximately 80% seen once. Specimen: PBMCs. The source is a woman in her forties in good health and CMV-seropositive.

This clone was counted a few times. The chain recombines TRBV19 with TRBJ2-2; no reliable D call. CDR3 size: 12 residues. V lost 6 bases and J 8 bases, leaving 10 bases between the germline ends. CDR1 and CDR2 from the germline V gene are LNHDA and SQIVND (reference sequence). The CDR3 region is CASSRVLGELFF. CDR3 sequence (DNA): TGTGCCAGTAGCCGCGTGTTGGGGGAGCTGTTTTTT.

As DNA, the CDR3 is TGCGCCAGCAGTGGACAGGGTTCATATGGCTACACCTTC. Translation gives CASSGQGSYGYTF. The chain couples TRBV10-1 to TRBJ1-2, with 7 bases that match TRBD1. Germline V CDR1 and CDR2: WNHNN, SYGVQD (reference sequence). The CDR3 runs 13 residues. V was pared by 4 bases and J by 5 bases, with 4 bases of the junction left unmatched.

The DNA for the CDR3 is TGTGCCAGCAGGATGACAGGGGGCAGTGAAAAACTGTTTTTT. The encoded protein is CASRMTGGSEKLFF. The chain joins TRBV2 to TRBJ1-4, with 10 bases fitting TRBD1. CDR3 length: 14 amino acids. Germline V gives CDR1 SNHLY, CDR2 FYNNEI. J lost 7 bases, V lost 6 bases, and 5 bases had no gene match.

In this sample, this clone turned up a few times. The rearrangement joins TRBV18 to TRBJ2-2; weak D call: TRBD2 (6 bases). V was pared by 2 bases and J by 2 bases, with 9 bases between. This CDR3 is built from 15 residues. Germline CDR1 and CDR2: KGHSH and LQKENI. The CDR3 bases are TGTGCCAGCTCACCAAATAGCGGAAACACCGGGGAGCTGTTTTTT. Translated: CASSPNSGNTGELFF.

As regards this clone: The identical CDR3 is also encoded by other nucleotide sequences in the sample. The chain employs TRBV20-1 and TRBJ1-1; 8 positions agree with TRBD1. The trim removed 6 bases at V and 8 bases at J, leaving 5 bases unmatched. Germline CDR1 is DFQATT and CDR2 is SNEGSKA (reference sequence). This CDR3 has 11 amino acids. Written as DNA, the CDR3 is TGCAGTGCCCTGGGACAGGCCGAAGCTTTCTTT. Encoded protein: CSALGQAEAFF.

The chain couples TRBV12-5 to TRBJ2-4; D gene uncertain. Germline V gene lookup returns CDR1 LGHNT and CDR2 FRNRAP. The CDR3 is 11 amino acids. Between the trimmed V and J ends, which lost 1 base and 10 bases, there was a span of 5 bases. The CDR3 coding sequence is TGTGCTAGTGGTTTGGAGGAGATTCAGTACTTC. Encoded protein: CASGLEEIQYF. The full variable domain, its missing parts supplied by reference TRBV12-5 and TRBJ2-4, is DARVTQTPRHKVTEMGQEVTMRCQPILGHNTVFWYRQTMMQGLELLAYFRNRAPLDDSGMPKDRFSAEMPDATLATLKIQPSEPRDSAVYFCASGLEEIQYFGAGTRLSVL.

The chain carries TRBV27 and TRBJ2-1, with 11 bases lining up with TRBD2. Germline V gives CDR1 MNHEY, CDR2 SMNVEV (reference sequence). V trimming: 5 bases; J trimming: 7 bases; junction bases outside the gene matches: 7. This CDR3 is built from 15 residues. CDR3 residues: CASSLGTSGLNEQFF. DNA of the CDR3: TGTGCCAGCAGTCTAGGGACTAGCGGATTGAATGAGCAGTTCTTC.

This chain joins TRBV19 and TRBJ1-5; the match to TRBD1 covers 10 bases. The V gene's germline CDR1 is LNHDA and CDR2 SQIVND (reference sequence). The CDR3 is 15 residues long. J lost 7 bases, V lost 2 bases, and 5 bases had no gene match. This CDR3 is CASSIRDRGVQPQHF. CDR3 bases: TGTGCCAGTAGTATAAGGGACAGGGGTGTCCAGCCCCAGCATTTT.

J is TRBJ2-7 and V is TRBV7-9; 7 bases are a match to TRBD2. The V gene end was trimmed by 4 bases and the J gene end by 3 bases; junction bases not matched to a gene: 9. This CDR3 contains 15 residues. Looked up from germline, CDR1 is SEHNR and CDR2 is FQNEAQ (reference sequence). CDR3 DNA: TGTGCCAGCAGCTCAGACGGACTAGTCTTCTACGAGCAGTACTTC. It encodes CASSSDGLVFYEQYF.

This clone is a singleton in its sample. This chain joins TRBV6-1 and TRBJ1-2; possibly TRBD1 for D (6 bases). The CDR3 sequence is 12 residues long. Trimming removed 10 bases from V and 4 bases from J, with 13 bases in between. Per germline, CDR1 MNHNS and CDR2 SASEGT. CDR3 loop: CAIKTGVYGYTF. CDR3 DNA: TGTGCCATAAAGACAGGAGTCTATGGCTACACCTTC.

In its sample, this clone was seen a few times. The CDR3 spells CASSQDGGAGANVLTF. CDR3 nucleotide sequence: TGTGCCAGCAGCCAAGACGGCGGGGCTGGGGCCAACGTCCTGACTTTC. The chain couples TRBV4-2 to TRBJ2-6; weak D call: TRBD2 (6 bases). The CDR3 contains 16 residues. V lost 0 bases to trimming and J lost 2 bases, with 8 bases between them. The germline V gene has CDR1 LGHNA and CDR2 YNFKEQ.

The rearrangement joins TRBV2 to TRBJ1-3, with no clear D. This CDR3 has 12 amino acids. V lost 3 bases and J lost 5, with 5 bases in between. Germline assignment: CDR1 SNHLY and CDR2 FYNNEI. The CDR3 bases are TGTGCCAGCAGTGATCAAAGAAACACCATATATTTT. Amino acid sequence: CASSDQRNTIYF.

The chain uses TRBV19 and TRBJ1-5; no reliable D call. Trimming took off 5 bases at V and 0 bases at J, with 20 bases between the two ends. The CDR3 sequence is 18 residues long. Germline CDR1 reads LNHDA; CDR2 reads SQIVND (reference sequence). The CDR3 spells CASSPSRRLTYSNQPQHF. The CDR3 DNA sequence: TGTGCCAGTAGTCCCTCTCGGAGGCTAACTTATAGCAATCAGCCCCAGCATTTT.

V and J are TRBV6-4 and TRBJ2-6, with 9 bases lining up with TRBD1. There are 18 residues in the CDR3. J was trimmed by 1 base and V by 2 bases; bases with no gene match: 6. CDR1 MRHNA and CDR2 SNTAGT come from the germline V gene. In DNA, the CDR3 is TGTGCCAGCAGTGACGATACAGGGGGCGCTTCTGGGGCCAACGTCCTGACTTTC. Its protein is CASSDDTGGASGANVLTF.

This clone was counted between two and nine times. V usage is TRBV19 and J usage is TRBJ2-5; D is perhaps TRBD2 (6 bases). CDR1 is LNHDA and CDR2 is SQIVND in the germline V gene (reference sequence). The CDR3 is 13 amino acids. Trimming pared 10 bases from V and 1 base from J, leaving 13 bases between. The CDR3: CATSGTSQETQYF. For the CDR3, the DNA is TGTGCCACCTCCGGGACTTCCCAAGAGACCCAGTACTTC.

This clone was counted between two and nine times. The chain carries TRBV7-6 and TRBJ2-3; D might be TRBD2 (6 bases). This CDR3 comprises 13 residues. Germline V gene lookup returns CDR1 SGHVS and CDR2 FNYEAQ. V lost 0 bases and J lost 5, with 6 bases in between. CDR3 protein: CASSLARGDTQYF. The CDR3 DNA is TGTGCCAGCAGCTTAGCGCGGGGAGATACGCAGTATTTT.

The chain has TRBV5-1 and TRBJ2-1; 8 bases are a match to TRBD2. Germline loops: CDR1 SGHRS, CDR2 YFSETQ. CDR3 length equals 16 residues. V lost 1 base and J lost 4; bases outside the gene matches: 7. The CDR3 region has the DNA TGCGCCAGCAGCTTGACCACTAGCGGACCTTACAATGAGCAGTTCTTC. Amino acid sequence: CASSLTTSGPYNEQFF.

This clone was observed a few times. The rearrangement uses TRBV5-8 and TRBJ1-5, with 7 bases identical to TRBD1. Trimming at V came to 0 bases and at J to 6 bases, leaving 15 bases not matched to a gene. This CDR3 is 18 amino acids long. Per germline, CDR1 SGHTS and CDR2 YDEGEE. The CDR3 bases are TGTGCCAGCAGCTTGGTTTGGCAGGGGGGAAGGGGGGTTCAGCCCCAGCATTTT. This encodes CASSLVWQGGRGVQPQHF.

V usage is TRBV4-1 and J usage is TRBJ2-5; perhaps TRBD1 as D (6 bases). CDR3 length: 15 amino acids. With 4 bases removed from V and 5 bases from J, the gap between germline ends came to 17 bases. Germline CDR1 MGHRA, CDR2 YSYEKL. CDR3 in amino acids: CASSPNRVLGETQYF. In nucleotides, the CDR3 is TGCGCCAGCAGCCCAAACAGGGTTTTGGGCGAGACCCAGTACTTC.

V gene TRBV28 combines with J gene TRBJ2-6; unclear D gene. The CDR3 contains 16 residues. Per the germline V gene, CDR1 is MDHEN and CDR2 is SYDVKM. V lost 2 bases and J lost 4, with 12 bases in between. CDR3 DNA: TGTGCCAGCAGTTTAAGGAGTCCGTTAGGGGCCAACGTCCTGACTTTC. This gives the protein CASSLRSPLGANVLTF.

The rearrangement links TRBV9 to TRBJ2-5; TRBD2 might be the D (6 bases). Germline lookup yields CDR1 SGDLS and CDR2 YYNGEE. V was shortened by 4 bases and J by 5 bases, with 15 bases between the two germline ends. CDR3 size: 14 residues. The CDR3 loop is CASSPSGDRETQYF. The DNA for the CDR3 is TGTGCCAGCAGCCCTTCGGGAGATCGGGAGACCCAGTACTTC.

The chain is built from TRBV18 and TRBJ2-7; TRBD1 matches at 8 bases. The junction had 16 bases not matched to a gene; V was cut back by 6 bases and J by 6 bases. Germline V gene lookup returns CDR1 KGHSH and CDR2 LQKENI. The CDR3 sequence is 16 residues long. The CDR3 DNA reads as TGTGCCAGCTCTCCCCCTGGGACAGGCGCTATCGGCGAGCAGTACTTC. Its protein is CASSPPGTGAIGEQYF.

This clone was seen a handful of times. The gene calls are TRBV25-1 and TRBJ2-7, with 9 bases aligning to TRBD1. The V and J ends lost 7 bases and 1 base, in that order; junction bases with no gene match: 2. The V gene's germline CDR1 is MGHDK and CDR2 SYGVNS. The CDR3 contains 13 residues. The CDR3 protein is CASMGTGSYEQYF. CDR3 coding DNA: TGTGCCAGCATGGGGACAGGGTCCTACGAGCAGTACTTC.

This clone turned up a few times. As DNA, the CDR3 is TGTGCCAGCAGTTCTCCGCAAGCAGGCCAAGAGACCCAGTACTTC. It encodes CASSSPQAGQETQYF. The chain is built from TRBV6-6 and TRBJ2-5; the D is unclear. The germline CDR1 and CDR2 sequences are MNHNY and SVGAGI (reference sequence). The V gene lost 4 bases and the J gene lost 1 base, with 13 bases spanning the gap. The CDR3 extends over 15 amino acids.

This chain joins TRBV10-1 and TRBJ2-7; 11 positions match TRBD2. V shed 3 bases and J 2 bases; nucleotides not matched to a gene: 6. CDR1 is WNHNN, CDR2 SYGVQD, per germline (reference sequence). The CDR3 runs to 16 residues. The CDR3 sequence is CASSENSGGGAYEQYF. The CDR3, as DNA: TGCGCCAGCAGTGAAAATAGCGGGGGGGGAGCCTACGAGCAGTACTTC.

Only one count was recorded for this clone. This chain joins TRBV10-3 and TRBJ2-2; 9 positions agree with TRBD2. The germline gives CDR1 ENHRY, CDR2 SYGVKD. With 4 bases clipped from V and 6 bases from J, the junction kept 6 bases outside the gene matches. The CDR3 sequence is 15 residues long. In DNA, the CDR3 is TGTGCCATCAGTGTAGCGGGAGTGGGGTCCGGGGAGCTGTTTTTT. Translating gives CAISVAGVGSGELFF.

J is TRBJ1-2 and V is TRBV19; 8 bases agree with TRBD1. V lost 3 bases, J lost 4 bases, and 4 bases stayed unmatched. Per germline, CDR1 LNHDA and CDR2 SQIVND (reference sequence). There are 14 residues in the CDR3. CDR3 amino acids: CASSIGQGTYGYTF. Here the CDR3 DNA reads TGTGCCAGTAGTATCGGACAGGGTACCTATGGCTACACCTTC. Together with reference TRBV19 and TRBJ1-2, the CDR3 gives the full variable domain: DGGITQSPKYLFRKEGQNVTLSCEQNLNHDAMYWYRQDPGQGLRLIYYSQIVNDFQKGDIAEGYSVSREKKESFPLTVTSAQKNPTAFYLCASSIGQGTYGYTFGSGTRLTVV.